The clone carrying this T cell receptor beta chain was picked up one time. The naive CD8 population came from CD45RO-negative cells selected for CCR7, without terminally differentiated effector memory CD45RA+ cells. Germline CDR1 is SNHLY and CDR2 is FYNNEI. The CDR3 extends over 14 amino acids. V trimming: 4 bases; J trimming: 2 bases; junction bases outside the gene matches: 4. The sample is drawn from a study of shared clonotypes between healthy human individuals. Measured with immunoSEQ multiplex PCR; TCRdb has only the in-frame clones, and not every one. The repertoire holds about 1,900,000 clones, just under 95% seen once, with roughly 1.2% in the top ten.

This receptor was taken from a man aged 18 to 30 in good health. The chain employs TRBV2 and TRBJ2-5; 7 bases agree with TRBD1. The sample consisted of naive CD8+ T cells sorted from blood. The CDR3 sequence is CASSGIQGQETQYF. The CDR3 DNA sequence: TGTGCCAGCAGTGGGATACAGGGGCAAGAGACCCAGTACTTC.